This T cell receptor beta chain emerged from a study of technical replicates of blood from a handful of donors. Produced via immunoSEQ multiplex PCR; TCRdb's table is partial and in-frame only. The sample lists 60,000 to 85,000 clones, 85% to 95% seen once, with approximately 0.4% in the top ten. The origin of this receptor is a human donor in good health. What was sequenced was T cells isolated from PBMCs.

CDR3 residues: CASSVKETQYF. The CDR3, as DNA: TGTGCCAGCAGTGTAAAAGAGACCCAGTACTTC. The chain joins TRBV2 to TRBJ2-5, with D uncertain. V lost 4 bases, J lost 3 bases, and 3 bases lay in between. The CDR3 extends over 11 amino acids. The V gene's germline CDR1 is SNHLY and CDR2 FYNNEI. Using reference TRBV2 and TRBJ2-5 for the parts outside the CDR3, the full variable domain is EPEVTQTPSHQVTQMGQEVILRCVPISNHLYFYWYRQILGQKVEFLVSFYNNEISEKSEIFDDQFSVERPDGSNFTLKIRSTKLEDSAMYFCASSVKETQYFGPGTRLLVL.